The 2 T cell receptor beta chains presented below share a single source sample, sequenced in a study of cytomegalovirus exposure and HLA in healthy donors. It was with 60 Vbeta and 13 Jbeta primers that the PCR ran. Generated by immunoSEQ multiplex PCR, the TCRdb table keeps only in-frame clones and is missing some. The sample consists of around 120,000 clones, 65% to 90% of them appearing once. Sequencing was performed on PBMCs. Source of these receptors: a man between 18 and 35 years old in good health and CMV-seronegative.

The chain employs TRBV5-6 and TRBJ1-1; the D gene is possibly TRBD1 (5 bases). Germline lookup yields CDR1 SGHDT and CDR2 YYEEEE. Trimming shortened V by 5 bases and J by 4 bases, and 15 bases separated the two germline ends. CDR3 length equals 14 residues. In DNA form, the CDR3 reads TGTGCCAGCAGACGACAGTTCCCTCGCACTGAAGCTTTCTTT. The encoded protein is CASRRQFPRTEAFF. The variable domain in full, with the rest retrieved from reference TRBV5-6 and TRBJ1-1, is DAGVTQSPTHLIKTRGQQVTLRCSPKSGHDTVSWYQQALGQGPQFIFQYYEEEERQRGNFPDRFSGHQFPNYSSELNVNALLLGDSALYLCASRRQFPRTEAFFGQGTRLTVV.

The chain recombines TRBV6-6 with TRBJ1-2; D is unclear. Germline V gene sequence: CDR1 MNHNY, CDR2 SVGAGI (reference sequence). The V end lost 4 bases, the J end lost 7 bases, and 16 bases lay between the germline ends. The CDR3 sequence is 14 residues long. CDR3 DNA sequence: TGTGCCAGCAGTTTGCCAGGTGGTATCGGTGGCTACACCTTC. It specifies CASSLPGGIGGYTF.